Listed below are T cell receptor beta chains from one sample, sequenced in a study of Ad26.COV2.S vaccination and SARS-CoV-2 variants. The repertoire was sequenced with immunoSEQ multiplex PCR; TCRdb's copy has only in-frame clones and lacks some. The profile shows about 440,000 clones, about nine tenths of them singletons. Sequenced material: peripheral blood, taken in a trial of Ad26.COV2.S vaccine versus placebo. These receptors were taken from a person between 18 and 59 years old who received the Ad26.COV2.S COVID-19 vaccine or a placebo. Each CDR3 is given with its conserved first and last residue. D genes are given only for firm matches. The listing skips clone size in some rows; elsewhere it reads once, few, many or a size class.

CDR3 | DNA | J | V | D | length | size
CASSFTPPSGRLYEQYF | TGTGCCAGCAGTTTCACCCCCCCTAGCGGGAGACTCTACGAGCAGTACTTC | TRBJ2-7 | TRBV27 | TRBD2 | 17 | -
CASSLPGDMNTEAFF | TGTGCCAGCAGCTTGCCCGGAGATATGAACACTGAAGCTTTCTTT | TRBJ1-1 | TRBV5-4 | - | 15 | -
CASSFSETYGYTF | TGTGCCAGCAGTTTCAGCGAAACCTATGGCTACACCTTC | TRBJ1-2 | TRBV27 | - | 13 | -
CASSPPGTSGTNYNEQFF | TGTGCCAGCAGCCCCCCCGGGACTAGCGGGACAAACTACAATGAGCAGTTCTTC | TRBJ2-1 | TRBV9 | TRBD2 | 18 | -
CASSSWTGQETQYF | TGTGCCAGCAGCTCGTGGACAGGCCAAGAGACCCAGTACTTC | TRBJ2-5 | TRBV13 | TRBD1 | 14 | -
CASSRQGRDNQPQHF | TGTGCCAGCAGCCGACAGGGTAGAGACAATCAGCCCCAGCATTTT | TRBJ1-5 | TRBV5-5 | TRBD1 | 15 | many
CASSSLVGPGPIVSQYF | TGTGCCAGCAGTAGCTTAGTGGGGCCGGGACCTATAGTCTCCCAGTACTTC | TRBJ2-5 | TRBV13 | - | 17 | -
CASSLTYDSYNEQFF | TGTGCCAGCAGTCTTACATATGACTCCTACAATGAGCAGTTCTTC | TRBJ2-1 | TRBV7-3 | - | 15 | -
CASSLLAGENYEQYF | TGTGCCAGCAGTTTACTAGCGGGAGAGAATTACGAGCAGTACTTC | TRBJ2-7 | TRBV28 | TRBD2 | 15 | -
CASSVGGSADEQYF | TGTGCCAGCAGTGTCGGGGGGTCTGCGGACGAGCAGTACTTC | TRBJ2-7 | TRBV2 | TRBD2 | 14 | -
CASSPGTGTGYTF | TGTGCCAGCAGCCCCGGGACAGGGACGGGCTACACCTTC | TRBJ1-2 | TRBV7-9 | TRBD1 | 13 | -
CASSQDGRYYNSPLHF | TGTGCCAGCAGCCAAGATGGGCGGTATTATAATTCACCCCTCCACTTT | TRBJ1-6 | TRBV4-2 | - | 16 | -
CASSFQGPVTEAFF | TGTGCCAGCAGCTTCCAGGGTCCGGTCACTGAAGCTTTCTTT | TRBJ1-1 | TRBV7-2 | - | 14 | -
CASTPGQSTDTQYF | TGTGCCAGCACCCCGGGCCAGTCCACAGATACGCAGTATTTT | TRBJ2-3 | TRBV7-2 | - | 14 | -
CASSPNRFSSGNTIYF | TGTGCCAGCAGCCCAAACAGATTCAGCTCTGGAAACACCATATATTTT | TRBJ1-3 | TRBV7-8 | - | 16 | -
CASSYGGGGELFF | TGCGCCAGCAGTTACGGAGGGGGCGGGGAGCTGTTTTTT | TRBJ2-2 | TRBV4-3 | - | 13 | -